This entry features one T cell receptor beta chain sequence. This clonotype occurred many times. Its binding antigen is unknown. Qualities for individual bases were not recorded, and no much larger clone is one base off. This specimen comes from a study of glioma-infiltrating T cells (dated by TCRdb to 2015 to 2016). Turning to the overall study: Sequencing of TCR alpha- and beta-chain repertoires was performed on glioma tissue, on non-neoplastic brain tissue, and on matched peripheral blood mononuclear cells. Each tissue-infiltrating repertoire was compared with the same patient's peripheral blood repertoire to measure divergence between tissue and blood T-cell populations. Three low-grade glioma patients, under ten primary glioblastoma patients and three non-glioma patients contributing non-neoplastic brain tissue were included in the paired cohort. Results and caveats for the whole study, not just this receptor: The group comparisons were based on small numbers of patients: three non-neoplastic, three low-grade glioma and roughly eight glioblastoma patients. In non-neoplastic patients, VJ-independent divergence between tissue and blood fell below expectation, whereas in all gliomas, and especially in low-grade gliomas, the divergence rose above expectation. Very few CDR3 sequences were found to be shared between tissue and blood, and this scarcity was attributed to high CDR3 diversity and limited sampling.

The iRepertoire nested amplicon-rescue multiplex PCR (arm-PCR) platform was used to amplify TCR alpha and beta CDR3 regions from RNA. The input for one-step reverse transcription and amplification was roughly 100-400 ng of tissue mRNA or PBMC total RNA. Following bead purification, Illumina adapters were added by a secondary multiplex PCR, and the libraries were gel-purified between 200 and 400 bp. The libraries contained internal 6-nucleotide barcodes that were used for demultiplexing. Sequencing of libraries was performed on an Illumina MiSeq with 2x220 or 2x250 nucleotide paired-end reads. On the study's bioinformatics: Paired reads were merged using FLASH 1.2.11 and were aligned to the GRCh37 human genome using BWA-MEM, after which TRA and TRB reads were extracted. V and J assignment used an IMGT-derived reference of cassette sequences and CDR3 motifs that included pseudogenes. Reads were translated in three frames, and productive CDR3s were defined as those with a C...FGXG motif and no stop codons. Unique combinations of V-J cassette pair and CDR3 amino acid sequence were defined as clonotypes. Reads were filtered by Hamming distance, with the threshold set by the sequence error rate of each sample in mapped regions. TCRdb redid the processing of the public reads, applying fastp at Q25 and MiXCR, and retained in-frame beta chains. Records with the same CDR3 protein are collapsed into one entry carrying the most frequent genes and DNA. The V and J calls, along with clone size, are taken from TCRdb and not from the paper's own processing. The sample data list some 100,000 distinct CDR3 sequences, and less than 30% of these were observed just once. The ten largest clones add up to roughly a third of the sample.

Compared with germline, V lacks 5 bases and J lacks 0 bases; bases without a gene match: 7. As encoded in the germline V gene (reference sequence), CDR1 is DFQATT while CDR2 is SNEGSKA. Reading from cysteine to phenylalanine, the CDR3 counts 15 amino acids. Only CDR3 DNA is held: 45 bases, read in frame from base 1. The source of this sequence is a human donor with low-grade glioma or glioblastoma, undergoing nonglioma brain surgery, or in good health (not recorded which). Sequenced: glioma tissue, nonneoplastic brain tissue, or PBMCs (not recorded which). This chain is built from TRBV20-1 and TRBJ2-1, and 7 bases in between align with TRBD1. The CDR3 amino acid sequence is: CSADRVGGSYNEQFF. The bases are TGCAGTGCTGACAGGGTTGGAGGCTCCTACAATGAGCAGTTCTTC.